This T cell receptor (beta chain) was profiled in a study of brain T cells in children with intractable seizures. The V end was cut by 2 bases, the J end by 8 bases, with 13 bases between. Germline values: CDR1 LNHDA, CDR2 SQIVND (reference sequence). The length of the CDR3 is 14 residues. Whole-study findings and limits: Pre- and post-surgery blood differed in depth, so pre-surgery absences may be undersampling.

Data came from immunoSEQ multiplex PCR; TCRdb stores just in-frame clones and leaves some out. The sample contains about 340,000 clones, more than 85% of which appear only once. Note on this clone: As yet, its antigen is unknown.

Time point reported: blood from clinic visit 5 months post-surgery; TSC patient then seizure free. Pre-surgery treatment included at least one anti-epileptic drug. This TCR was sampled from a boy in the first two years of life with tuberous sclerosis and intractable seizures. J is TRBJ2-1 and V is TRBV19; D is unresolved. Sequences were derived from peripheral blood, sampled approximately 5 months after surgery. This chain's CDR3 is CASSIPGLGDEQFF. CDR3 sequence (DNA): TGTGCCAGTAGTATACCCGGCCTCGGAGATGAGCAGTTCTTC.